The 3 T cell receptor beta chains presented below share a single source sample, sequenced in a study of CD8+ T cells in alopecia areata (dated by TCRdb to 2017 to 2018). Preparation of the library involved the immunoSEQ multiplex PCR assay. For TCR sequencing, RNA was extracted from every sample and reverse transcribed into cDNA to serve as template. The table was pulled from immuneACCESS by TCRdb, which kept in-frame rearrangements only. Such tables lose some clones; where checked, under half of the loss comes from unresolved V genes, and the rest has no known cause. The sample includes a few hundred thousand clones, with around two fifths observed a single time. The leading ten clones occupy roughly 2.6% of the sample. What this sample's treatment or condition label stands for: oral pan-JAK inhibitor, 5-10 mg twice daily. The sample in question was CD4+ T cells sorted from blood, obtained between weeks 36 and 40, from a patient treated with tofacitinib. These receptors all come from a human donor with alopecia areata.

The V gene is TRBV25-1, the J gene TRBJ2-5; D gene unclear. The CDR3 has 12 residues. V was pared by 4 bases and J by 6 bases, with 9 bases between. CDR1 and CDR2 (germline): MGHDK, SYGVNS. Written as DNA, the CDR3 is TGTGCCAGCAGTGGGGGAATGAAGACCCAGTACTTC. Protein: CASSGGMKTQYF. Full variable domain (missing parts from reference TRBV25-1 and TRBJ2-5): EADIYQTPRYLVIGTGKKITLECSQTMGHDKMYWYQQDPGMELHLIHYSYGVNSTEKGDLSSESTVSRIRTEHFPLTLESARPSHTSQYLCASSGGMKTQYFGPGTRLLVL.

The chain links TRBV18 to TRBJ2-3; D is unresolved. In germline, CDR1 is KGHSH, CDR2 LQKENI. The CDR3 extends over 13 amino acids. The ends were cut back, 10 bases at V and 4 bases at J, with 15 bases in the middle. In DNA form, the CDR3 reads TGTGCCACGATTGGACCTAACGCAGATACGCAGTATTTT. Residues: CATIGPNADTQYF.

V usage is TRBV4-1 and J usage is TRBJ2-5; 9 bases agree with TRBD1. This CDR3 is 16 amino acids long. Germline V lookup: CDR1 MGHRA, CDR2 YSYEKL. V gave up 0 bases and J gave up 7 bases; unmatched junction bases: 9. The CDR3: CASSQEGVTGGRTQYF. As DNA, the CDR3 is TGCGCCAGCAGCCAAGAAGGGGTCACAGGGGGCCGGACCCAGTACTTC.